This T cell receptor (beta chain) was captured by sequencing in a study of PD-L1 blockade in urothelial cancer. Study-level background: After treatment start, blood was analyzed at 3 weeks (second dose) and at 6 weeks.

Some clones are missing from TCRdb's copy, which holds only in-frame ones; the method was immunoSEQ multiplex PCR. The data show tens of thousands of clones, roughly 82% seen once. Time point denoted: pretreatment peripheral blood. Patients yielded 1 to 8 samples each, pretreatment and on-treatment. Trimming cost V 4 bases and J 9 bases; bases outside gene matches: 6. This CDR3 has 13 residues. CDR1 SNHLY and CDR2 FYNNEI come from the germline V gene. The sequences come from PBMCs, collected around atezolizumab (anti-PD-L1) treatment. The clonotype was recovered from a man aged 60 to 75 with urothelial cancer. V is TRBV2 and J is TRBJ2-1; 7 nucleotides align to TRBD2. CDR3 residues: CASSALGGGEQFF. Here the CDR3 DNA reads TGTGCCAGCAGTGCCCTTGGCGGGGGTGAGCAGTTCTTC.